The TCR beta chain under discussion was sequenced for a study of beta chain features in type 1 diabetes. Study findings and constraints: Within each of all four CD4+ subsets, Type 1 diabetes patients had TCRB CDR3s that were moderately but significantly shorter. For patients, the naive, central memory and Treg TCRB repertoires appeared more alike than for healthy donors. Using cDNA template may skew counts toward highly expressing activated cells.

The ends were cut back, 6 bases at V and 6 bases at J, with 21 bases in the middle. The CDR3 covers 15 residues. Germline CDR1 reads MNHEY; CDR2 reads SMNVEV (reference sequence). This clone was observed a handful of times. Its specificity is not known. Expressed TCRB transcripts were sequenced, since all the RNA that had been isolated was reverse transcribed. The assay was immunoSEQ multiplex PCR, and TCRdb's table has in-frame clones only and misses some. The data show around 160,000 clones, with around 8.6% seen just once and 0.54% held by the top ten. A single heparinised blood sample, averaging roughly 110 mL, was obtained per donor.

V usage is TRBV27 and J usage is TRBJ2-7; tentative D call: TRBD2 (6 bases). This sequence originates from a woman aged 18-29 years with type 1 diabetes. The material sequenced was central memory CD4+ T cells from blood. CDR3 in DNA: TGTGCCAGCAGCCCTGGGGCAGGGAGGATCGCCGAGCAGTACTTC. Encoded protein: CASSPGAGRIAEQYF.